This TCR beta chain was sequenced in a study of a mutant IDH1 vaccine in newly diagnosed glioma. Study as a whole: Vaccination followed radiotherapy alone by 4-6 weeks, or accompanied temozolomide cycles. Previous treatment comprised radiotherapy, temozolomide, or both, mostly both.

Remarks on this clone: Its antigen is unidentified.

Whole-study results and caveats: Of all patients, around 94% showed vaccine-induced immune responses.

Time point in this sample: week 11, during vaccination. Doses comprised 300 ug of mutant IDH1 20-mer peptide each, plus topical imiquimod. The repertoire was sequenced with immunoSEQ multiplex PCR; TCRdb's copy has only in-frame clones and lacks some. In the table there are 55,000 to 65,000 clones, 80% of which are singletons. This receptor was obtained from a man between 50 and 59 years old with glioma. The sample here was PBMCs, taken from a glioma patient whose treatment included an IDH1 peptide vaccine.

CDR3 nucleotides: TGCAGCGTTGCCGGGAGACCGATCACAGATACGCAGTATTTT. This encodes CSVAGRPITDTQYF. This rearrangement joins TRBV29-1 to TRBJ2-3, with a weak D call TRBD2 (6 bases). The CDR3 length is 14 residues. Germline V CDR1 and CDR2: SQVTM, ANQGSEA. Trimming left V 4 bases short and J 2 bases short, with 13 bases between.